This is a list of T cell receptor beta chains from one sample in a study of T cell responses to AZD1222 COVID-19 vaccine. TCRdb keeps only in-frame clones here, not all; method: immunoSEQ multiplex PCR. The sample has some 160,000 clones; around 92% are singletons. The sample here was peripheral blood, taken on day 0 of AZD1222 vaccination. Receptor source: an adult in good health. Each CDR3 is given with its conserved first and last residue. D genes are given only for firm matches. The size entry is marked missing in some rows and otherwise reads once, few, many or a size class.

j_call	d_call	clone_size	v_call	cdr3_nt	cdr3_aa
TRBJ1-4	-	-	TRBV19	TGTGCTCGGGAGCAGCATGAAAAACTGTTTTTT	CAREQHEKLFF
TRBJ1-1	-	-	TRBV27	TGTGCCAGCAGTTTATCTGGTTGGAACACTGAAGCTTTCTTT	CASSLSGWNTEAFF
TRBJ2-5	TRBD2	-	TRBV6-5	TGTGCCAGCAGCCCCCGGACTAGCGGGGGTGGGACCCAGTACTTC	CASSPRTSGGGTQYF
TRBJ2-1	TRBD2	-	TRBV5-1	TGCGCCAGCAGCTTAGGCGGGGGGGCACAACTCAATGAGCAGTTCTTC	CASSLGGGAQLNEQFF
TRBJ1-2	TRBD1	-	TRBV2	TGTGCCAGCAGTGGCCGACAGGGGAGCTATGGCTACACCTTC	CASSGRQGSYGYTF
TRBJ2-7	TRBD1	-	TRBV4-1	TGCGCCAGCAGCCACAGGGGACAGGGGGCATACGAGCAGTACTTC	CASSHRGQGAYEQYF
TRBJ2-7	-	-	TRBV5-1	TGCGCCAGCAGCTTGGGCCGGGCACGTCCTTCCTACGAGCAGTACTTC	CASSLGRARPSYEQYF
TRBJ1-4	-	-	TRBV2	TGTGCCAGCAGTTCAGGGGCGGCTAATGAAAAACTGTTTTTT	CASSSGAANEKLFF
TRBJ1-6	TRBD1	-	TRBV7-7	TGTGCCAGCAGCTTTAGGCCCTGGGACAGGGATAATTCACCCCTCCACTTT	CASSFRPWDRDNSPLHF
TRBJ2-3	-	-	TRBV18	TGTGCCAGCTCACCGGACTACTTACGCACAGATACGCAGTATTTT	CASSPDYLRTDTQYF
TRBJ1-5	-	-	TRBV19	TGTGCCAGTAGTATCTTAGGGAATCAGCCCCAGCATTTT	CASSILGNQPQHF
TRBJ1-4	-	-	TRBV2	TGTGCCAGCACCCTGCGCGCATCTTTTGCAACTAATGAAAAACTGTTTTTT	CASTLRASFATNEKLFF
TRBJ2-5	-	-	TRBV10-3	TGTGCCATCAGTGAGACCCAGGAGATCCAAGAGACCCAGTACTTC	CAISETQEIQETQYF
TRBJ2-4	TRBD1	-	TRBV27	TGTGCCAGCAGTCGGGACAGGGAGTACATTCAGTACTTC	CASSRDREYIQYF
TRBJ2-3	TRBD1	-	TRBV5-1	TGCGCCAGCAGCTCGGACAGGGATGGAGATACGCAGTATTTT	CASSSDRDGDTQYF
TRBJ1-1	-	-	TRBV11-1	TGTGCCAGCAGCCGGTTCAAGAACACTGAAGCTTTCTTT	CASSRFKNTEAFF
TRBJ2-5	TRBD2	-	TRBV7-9	TGTGCCAGCAGCTTAGTACTAGCGGGGGAGACCCAGTACTTC	CASSLVLAGETQYF
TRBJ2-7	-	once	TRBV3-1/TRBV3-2	TGTGCCAGCAGCTCCTACTCCTACGAGCAGTACTTC	CASSSYSYEQYF
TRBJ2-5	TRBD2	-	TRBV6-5	TGTGCCAGCACCGGGGGGCAAGAGACCCAGTACTTC	CASTGGQETQYF
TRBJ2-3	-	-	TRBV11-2	TGTGCCAGCAGCCCCGTCCCCCTCCGGAAACGCACAGATACGCAGTATTTT	CASSPVPLRKRTDTQYF
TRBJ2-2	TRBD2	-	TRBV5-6	TGTGCCAGCAGCTTGTTTCAGCGGGGGGATTGGACCGGGGAGCTGTTTTTT	CASSLFQRGDWTGELFF
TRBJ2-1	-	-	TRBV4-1	TGCGCCAGCAGCCAAGCAGGGGCGGCTTTATATGAGCAGTTCTTC	CASSQAGAALYEQFF
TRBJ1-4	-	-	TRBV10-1	TGCGCCAGCAGTGATAACAGCGGCCCTTTT	CASSDNSGPF
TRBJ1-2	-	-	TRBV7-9	TGTGCCAGCAGCCCGGGCCGTGGATTATATGGCTACACCTTC	CASSPGRGLYGYTF
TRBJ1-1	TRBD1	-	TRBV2	TGTGCCAGCAGTAATAACCAGGGGGCGCGAGCCGAAGCTTTCTTT	CASSNNQGARAEAFF
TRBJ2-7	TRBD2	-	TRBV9	TGTGCCAGCAGCGTAGGTAGCGGGAGTACCTACGAGCAGTACTTC	CASSVGSGSTYEQYF
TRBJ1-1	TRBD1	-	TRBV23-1	TGCGCCAGCAGTCAATCGACAGGACAGGGGTTATTTTTACCCAATAGCACTGAAGCTTTCTTT	CASSQSTGQGLFLPNSTEAFF
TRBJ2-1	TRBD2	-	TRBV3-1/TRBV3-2	TGTGCCAGCAGCCCAAGGACTAGCGGGGGGGCCACGCAGTTCTTC	CASSPRTSGGATQFF
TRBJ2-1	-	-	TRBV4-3	TGCGCCAGCAGCCTCCTATTAACGGGGACCCACAATGAGCAGTTCTTC	CASSLLLTGTHNEQFF
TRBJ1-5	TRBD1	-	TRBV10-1	TGCGCCAGCAGTGAGCCGGACAGGGGAATTTCGATGGGGAGCAATCAGCCCCAGCATTTT	CASSEPDRGISMGSNQPQHF
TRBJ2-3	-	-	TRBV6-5	TGTGCCAGCAGTTACTCGTTACTAACCGAAAATACGCAGTATTTT	CASSYSLLTENTQYF
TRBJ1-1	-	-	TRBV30	TGTGCCTGGAGTCAAGATTACACTGAAGCTTTCTTT	CAWSQDYTEAFF
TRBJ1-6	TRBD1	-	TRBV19	TGTGCCATACGGCGCAGGACAGGGGTTAGTTATATTTCACCCCTCCACTTT	CAIRRRTGVSYISPLHF
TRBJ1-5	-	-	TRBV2	TGTGCCAGCAGTGGGCACGGTCGAAATCAGCCCCAGCATTTT	CASSGHGRNQPQHF
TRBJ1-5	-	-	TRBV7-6	TGTGCCAGCAGCCCAGGGGCGTATAGCAATCAGCCCCAGCATTTT	CASSPGAYSNQPQHF
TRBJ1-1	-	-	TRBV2	TGTGCCAGCAGTGAAATCGGAGGGGTCACTGAAGCTTTCTTT	CASSEIGGVTEAFF
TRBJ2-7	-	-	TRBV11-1	TGTGCCAGCAGCTTGGGGACGGCCTTCTCCTACGAGCAGTACTTC	CASSLGTAFSYEQYF
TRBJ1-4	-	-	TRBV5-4	TGTGCCAGCAGCATCATGAGCTCCGGGCAGCGTGAAAAACTGTTTTTT	CASSIMSSGQREKLFF
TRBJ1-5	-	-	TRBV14	TGTGCCAGCAGCCAGGCGGCCCAATGGCCCCAGCATTTT	CASSQAAQWPQHF
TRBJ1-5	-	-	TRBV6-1	TGTGCCAGCAGTGAATACACATCCTATCAGCCCCAGCATTTT	CASSEYTSYQPQHF
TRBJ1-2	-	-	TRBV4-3	TGCGCCAGCAGCCAAGATGGGCAGGGGTACTATGGCTACACCTTC	CASSQDGQGYYGYTF
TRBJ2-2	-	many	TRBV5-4	TGTGCCAGCAGCTTGTCGTTCCCAGGCACCGGGGAGCTGTTTTTT	CASSLSFPGTGELFF
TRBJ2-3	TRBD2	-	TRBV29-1	TGCAGCGTTGCTAGCGGGGGGGCCCGGGGTACGCAGTATTTT	CSVASGGARGTQYF
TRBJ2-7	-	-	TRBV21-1	TGTGCCAGCAGCATTGAACAGGGGATTGAGCACACAATAAAATACGAGCAGTACTTC	CASSIEQGIEHTIKYEQYF
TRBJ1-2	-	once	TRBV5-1	TGCGCCAGCAGCTTTACAGGGACTTATGGCTACACCTTC	CASSFTGTYGYTF
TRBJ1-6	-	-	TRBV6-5	TGTGCCAGCAGTTACTCCGCAGCCTATAATTCACCCCTCCACTTT	CASSYSAAYNSPLHF
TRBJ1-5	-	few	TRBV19	TGTGCCAGTAGTATAGTTGGGAAGGGGCTGAGCAATCAGCCCCAGCATTTT	CASSIVGKGLSNQPQHF
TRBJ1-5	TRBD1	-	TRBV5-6	TGTGCCAGCAGCTTGTTACGGGGTAGTCAGGGGGCCAGGCAGCCCCAGCATTTT	CASSLLRGSQGARQPQHF
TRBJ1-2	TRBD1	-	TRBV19	TGTGCCAGTAGTATAGTTGGACAGGGAGTCTATGGCTACACCTTC	CASSIVGQGVYGYTF
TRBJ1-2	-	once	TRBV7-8	TGTGCCAGCAGCTTACGCCGGACAGTTAAAAATGGCTACACCTTC	CASSLRRTVKNGYTF
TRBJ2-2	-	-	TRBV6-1	TGTGCCAGCAGTGAATTGCAGGTGAACACCGGGGAGCTGTTTTTT	CASSELQVNTGELFF
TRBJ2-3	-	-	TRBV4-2	TGTGCCAGCAGCCAAGATATGTGGGATACGCAGTATTTT	CASSQDMWDTQYF
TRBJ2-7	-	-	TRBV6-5	TGTGCCAGCAGTTACTCGTCCTGGGACGGATACGAGCAGTACTTC	CASSYSSWDGYEQYF
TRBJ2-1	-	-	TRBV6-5	TGTGCCAGCAGTTACAGGCTTCCCGATGAGCAGTTCTTC	CASSYRLPDEQFF